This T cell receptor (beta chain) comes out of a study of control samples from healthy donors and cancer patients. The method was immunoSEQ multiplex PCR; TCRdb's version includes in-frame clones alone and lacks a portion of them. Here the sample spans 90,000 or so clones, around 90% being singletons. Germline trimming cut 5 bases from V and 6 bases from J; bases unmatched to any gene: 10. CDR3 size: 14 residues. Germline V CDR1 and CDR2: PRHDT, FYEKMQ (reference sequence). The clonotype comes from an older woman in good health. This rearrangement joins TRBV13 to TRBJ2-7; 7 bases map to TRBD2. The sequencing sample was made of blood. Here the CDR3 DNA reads TGTGCCAGCAGCCGCTATAGACTAGCTAGCGAGCAGTACTTC. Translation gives CASSRYRLASEQYF.